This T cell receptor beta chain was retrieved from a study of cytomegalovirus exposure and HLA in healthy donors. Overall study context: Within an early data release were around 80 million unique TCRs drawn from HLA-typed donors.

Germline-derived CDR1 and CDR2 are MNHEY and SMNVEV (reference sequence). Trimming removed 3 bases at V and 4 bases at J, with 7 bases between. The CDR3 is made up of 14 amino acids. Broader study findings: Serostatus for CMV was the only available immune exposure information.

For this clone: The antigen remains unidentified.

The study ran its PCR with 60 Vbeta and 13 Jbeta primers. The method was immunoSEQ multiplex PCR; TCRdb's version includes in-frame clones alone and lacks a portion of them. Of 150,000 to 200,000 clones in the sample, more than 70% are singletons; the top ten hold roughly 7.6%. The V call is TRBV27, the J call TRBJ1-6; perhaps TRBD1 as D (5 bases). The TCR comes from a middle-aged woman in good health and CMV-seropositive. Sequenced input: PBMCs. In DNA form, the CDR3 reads TGTGCCAGCAGTTTTCGACAGTATAATTCACCCCTCCACTTT. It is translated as CASSFRQYNSPLHF.